This paragraph covers one TCR beta chain sequence. Its antigen remains unidentified. The input lacks base qualities; no much larger clone sits a single base away. TCRbeta CDR3 regions were amplified from genomic DNA by means of the immunoSEQ Assay, a bias-controlled multiplex PCR. The study's own analysis went as follows. The number of nucleated cells in each sample was estimated from the amplification of reference gene primers within the assay. To quantify the absolute abundance of each unique TCRbeta CDR3 rearrangement, sequence reads were collapsed and filtered. For each sample, productive Simpson clonality was calculated as the square root of Simpson's diversity index over productive rearrangements. What TCRdb holds here is the immuneACCESS table cut down to in-frame rearrangements. Part of the clones is not present; checked against another copy, under half of the missing clones reflect an unresolved V gene, and the others are unexplained. The V and J calls and clone size are taken from that table; D and trimming were inferred from the DNA. The sample includes roughly 200,000 clones, with roughly 88% observed a single time. Over 3% of the sample lies in the top ten.

The data belong to a study of blood T cell repertoires in COVID-19 (dated by TCRdb to between 2020 and 2021). At the level of the whole study: Samples from collaborators originated in the United States, Italy and Spain and spanned both the acute and convalescent phases of COVID-19. Where HLA class I and class II types were available, the types were taken from metadata supplied by the sample provider, not from assay-based typing. The samples were drawn from two sources: the first 160 participants of the ongoing ImmuneRACE study, and 950 to 1,500 subjects contributed by 6 global collaborators. Subjects who had been exposed to COVID-19, were actively infected with it, or had recovered from it provided the deeply sampled blood TCRbeta repertoires that made up the dataset. A de-identified subject ID, COVID-19 status, age in years and sex were almost always included in the sample metadata. The repertoires were made available in a free public database intended to serve as a resource for research on the immune response to SARS-CoV-2. The material from the prospective study consisted of cDNA or gDNA derived from T cells, B-cell-depleted T cells, or PBMCs. Overall study results and their limits: Clinical and demographic metadata were provided uncurated, with the amount varying by source and participant.

At the junction V is shortened by 2 bases and J by 4 bases, with 14 bases in between. From the germline V gene (reference sequence), CDR1 is SEHNR and CDR2 is FQNEAQ. The CDR3 covers 15 residues, taking in both the cysteine and the phenylalanine. CDR3 DNA is the only sequence kept; it has 45 bases, read in frame from the first base. Participants in the prospective study were enrolled through a virtual design, were aged roughly 18 to 100 years, and lived in approximately 24 United States geographic areas. In the prospective study, participants were assigned to cohorts based on the clinical history participants reported in a screening survey and a study questionnaire. Each participant in the prospective study had whole blood, serum and a nasopharyngeal or oropharyngeal swab collected by mobile phlebotomists. Prospective study participants could optionally give additional blood draws and questionnaires over an approximately 2-month period. Blood samples from the prospective study were shipped frozen or at room temperature prior to DNA extraction.

The sequenced sample was PBMCs or T cells enriched from blood (not recorded which). The chain is made from TRBV7-9 and TRBJ1-2; the D segment could be TRBD1, given 6 matching bases. This clonotype was sampled from a woman in her 40s with acute COVID-19. CDR3 loop: CASSLLGARAYGYTF. The sequenced DNA is TGTGCCAGCAGCTTATTGGGGGCCAGGGCCTATGGCTACACCTTC.